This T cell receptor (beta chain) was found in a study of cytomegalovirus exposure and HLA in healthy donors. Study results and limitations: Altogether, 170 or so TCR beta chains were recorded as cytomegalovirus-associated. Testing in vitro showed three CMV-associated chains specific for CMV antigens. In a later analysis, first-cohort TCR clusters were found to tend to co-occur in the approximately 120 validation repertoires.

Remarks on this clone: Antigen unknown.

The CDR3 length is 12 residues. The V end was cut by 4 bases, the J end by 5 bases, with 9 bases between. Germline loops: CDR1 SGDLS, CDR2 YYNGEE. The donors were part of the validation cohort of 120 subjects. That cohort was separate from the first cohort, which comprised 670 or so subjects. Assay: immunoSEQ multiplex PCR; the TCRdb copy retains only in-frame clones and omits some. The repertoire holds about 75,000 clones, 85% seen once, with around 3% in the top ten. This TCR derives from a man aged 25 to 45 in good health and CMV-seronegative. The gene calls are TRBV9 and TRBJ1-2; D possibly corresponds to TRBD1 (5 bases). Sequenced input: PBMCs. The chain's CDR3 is CASSFRQYGYTF. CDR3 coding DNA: TGTGCCAGCAGCTTTAGACAGTATGGCTACACCTTC.